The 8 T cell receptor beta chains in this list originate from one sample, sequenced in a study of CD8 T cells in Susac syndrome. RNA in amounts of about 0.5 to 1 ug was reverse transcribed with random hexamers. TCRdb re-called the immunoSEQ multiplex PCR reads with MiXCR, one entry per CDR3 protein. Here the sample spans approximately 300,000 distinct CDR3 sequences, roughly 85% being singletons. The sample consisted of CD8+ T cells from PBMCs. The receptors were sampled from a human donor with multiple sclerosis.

In DNA form, the CDR3 reads TGTGCCACCGGACTGACAAGCACAGATACGCAGTATTTT. Its protein product is CATGLTSTDTQYF. V and J are TRBV19 and TRBJ2-3, with a weak D call TRBD2 (5 bases). The CDR3 runs to 13 residues. CDR1 and CDR2 from the germline V gene are LNHDA and SQIVND (reference sequence). V was cut by 10 bases and J by 0 bases, with 11 bases left in between. Full variable domain (remainder filled in from reference TRBV19 and TRBJ2-3): DGGITQSPKYLFRKEGQNVTLSCEQNLNHDAMYWYRQDPGQGLRLIYYSQIVNDFQKGDIAEGYSVSREKKESFPLTVTSAQKNPTAFYLCATGLTSTDTQYFGPGTRLTVL.

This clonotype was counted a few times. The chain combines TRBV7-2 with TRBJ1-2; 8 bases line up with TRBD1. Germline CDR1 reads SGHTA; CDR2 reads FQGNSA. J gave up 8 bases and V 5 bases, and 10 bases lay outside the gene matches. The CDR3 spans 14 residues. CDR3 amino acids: CASSLPGGAGGYTF. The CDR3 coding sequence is TGTGCCAGCAGCCTTCCAGGGGGCGCGGGCGGCTACACCTTC.

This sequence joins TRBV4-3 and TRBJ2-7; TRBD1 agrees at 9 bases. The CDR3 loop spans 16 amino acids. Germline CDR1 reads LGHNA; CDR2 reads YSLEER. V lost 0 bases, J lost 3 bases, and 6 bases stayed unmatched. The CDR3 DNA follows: TGCGCCAGCAGCCAAGATCAAGGGACAGGGCTCTACGAGCAGTACTTC. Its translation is CASSQDQGTGLYEQYF.

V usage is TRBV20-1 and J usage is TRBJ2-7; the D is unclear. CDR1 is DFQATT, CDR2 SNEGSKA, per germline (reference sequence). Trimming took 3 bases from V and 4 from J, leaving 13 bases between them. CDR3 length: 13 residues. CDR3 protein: CSASVRMGYEQYF. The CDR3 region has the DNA TGCAGTGCTAGCGTCAGGATGGGATACGAGCAGTACTTC.

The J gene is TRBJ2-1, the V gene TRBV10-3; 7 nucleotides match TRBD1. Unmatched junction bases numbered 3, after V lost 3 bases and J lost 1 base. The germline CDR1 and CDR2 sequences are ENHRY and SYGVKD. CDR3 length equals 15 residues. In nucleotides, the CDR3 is TGTGCCATCAGTGACGGGACAGATTCCTACAATGAGCAGTTCTTC. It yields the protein CAISDGTDSYNEQFF.

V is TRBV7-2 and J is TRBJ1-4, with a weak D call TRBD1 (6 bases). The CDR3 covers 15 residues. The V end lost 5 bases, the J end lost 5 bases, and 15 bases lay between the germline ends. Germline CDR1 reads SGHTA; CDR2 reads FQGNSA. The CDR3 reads CASSPGGGPNEKLFF. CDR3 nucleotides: TGTGCCAGCAGCCCCGGCGGGGGGCCGAATGAAAAACTGTTTTTT.

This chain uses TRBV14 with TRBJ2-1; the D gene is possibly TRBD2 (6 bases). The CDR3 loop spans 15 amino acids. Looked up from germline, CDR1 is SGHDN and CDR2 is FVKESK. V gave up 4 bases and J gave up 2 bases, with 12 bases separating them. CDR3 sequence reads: CASSRPGDPYNEQFF. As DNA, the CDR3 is TGTGCCAGCAGCCGCCCGGGAGACCCCTACAATGAGCAGTTCTTC.

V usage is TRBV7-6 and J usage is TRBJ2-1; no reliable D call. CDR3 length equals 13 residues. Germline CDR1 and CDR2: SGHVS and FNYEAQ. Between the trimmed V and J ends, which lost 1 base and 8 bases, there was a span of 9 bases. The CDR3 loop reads CASSLVLEDEQFF. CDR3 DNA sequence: TGTGCCAGCAGCTTAGTCCTAGAGGATGAGCAGTTCTTC.